This TCR beta chain was captured in a study of T-cell memory formation after mild COVID-19. Broader study findings: In second-wave clones peaking day 37, SARS-CoV-2 specificity remained unconfirmed. The appearance of some responding clones in pre-infection memory suggested that cross-reactive memory joined. Day 15 to 85 contractors were CD4/CD8 balanced; later expanders leaned CD4+.

The CDR3 consists of 15 residues. Germline values: CDR1 MGHRA, CDR2 YSYEKL. Worth noting for this clonotype: Its antigen is not known. A much larger clone lies one base from this, so it may be a read error.

5'RACE with constant-segment primers yielded barcoded, UMI-tagged TCR alpha and TCR beta cDNA libraries. TCRdb called the 5' RACE reads again in MiXCR, with one record for every CDR3 protein. The table lists a few hundred thousand distinct CDR3 sequences, 15% to 20% of them singletons. The origin of this receptor is a man aged 18 to 29 who had mild COVID-19 (a few samples of this study predate the infection). Cell type and time point are not known. The chain has TRBV4-1 and TRBJ2-2; TRBD2 might be the D (5 bases). Source material: PBMCs or a T cell subset sorted from them (not recorded which). This CDR3 reads CASSQVPGSTGELIF. In DNA form, the CDR3 reads TGCGCCAGCAGCCAAGTTCCGGGCTCCACCGGGGAGCTGATTTTT.